This T cell receptor beta chain was captured in a study of Ad26.COV2.S vaccination and SARS-CoV-2 variants. Generated by immunoSEQ multiplex PCR, the TCRdb table keeps only in-frame clones and is missing some. The sample yields roughly 680,000 clones, roughly nine tenths seen once. The treatment denotes: some 19 received Ad26.COV2.S at low or high dose, single or two shots; about 5 received placebo; per-sample allocation not given. All samples were drawn on day 63, counting from the first vaccine or placebo injection. Cohort 1b enrolled adults aged 18-55 years in Boston. CDR3 length equals 15 residues. Trimming left V 2 bases short and J 6 bases short, with 14 bases between. Per the germline V gene, CDR1 is SGHVS and CDR2 is FQNEAQ.

V usage is TRBV7-8 and J usage is TRBJ1-5, with D perhaps matching TRBD1 (5 bases). The sample here was peripheral blood, taken in a trial of Ad26.COV2.S vaccine versus placebo. The receptor was derived from a person between 18 and 59 years old who received the Ad26.COV2.S COVID-19 vaccine or a placebo. The CDR3 is CASSLRGRGGQPQHF. CDR3 DNA sequence: TGTGCCAGCAGCTTACGGGGACGGGGCGGTCAGCCCCAGCATTTT. The entire variable domain, with the rest obtained from reference TRBV7-8 and TRBJ1-5, is as follows: GAGVSQSPRYKVAKRGQDVALRCDPISGHVSLFWYQQALGQGPEFLTYFQNEAQLDKSGLPSDRFFAERPEGSVSTLKIQRTQQEDSAVYLCASSLRGRGGQPQHFGDGTRLSIL.